The T cell receptor (beta chain) described here comes from a study of shared clonotypes between healthy human individuals. CDR1 is SGHRS, CDR2 YFSETQ, per germline. V trimming: 3 bases; J trimming: 7 bases; junction bases outside the gene matches: 6. CDR3 length: 14 residues. This clone was counted a single time. TCRdb's copy holds only in-frame clones and misses some; the assay was immunoSEQ multiplex PCR. The sample holds about 700,000 clones, 74% seen once. Sequencing was performed on memory CD4+ T cells sorted from blood. Subset meaning: CD45RA-negative fraction. The chain links TRBV5-1 to TRBJ2-1; 8 bases map to TRBD1. The clonotype was recovered from a woman in her 30s in good health. The CDR3: CASSSGQGRNEQFF. The CDR3 nucleotides are TGCGCCAGCAGCTCCGGACAGGGCAGAAATGAGCAGTTCTTC.